These 6 T cell receptor beta chains came from one sample sequenced in a study of vaccination and CD4 T cells after COVID-19. MiXCR, run by TCRdb on the PCR reads, gives a single entry per CDR3 protein. The sample shows approximately 21,000 distinct CDR3 sequences, around three fifths of them seen only once. This specimen was CD4+ T cells from blood, taken before SARS-CoV-2 vaccination. The source of these receptors is a human donor who had recovered from COVID-19.

The chain uses TRBV7-8 and TRBJ2-5, with D tentatively TRBD2 (5 bases). Trimming took 4 bases from V and 3 from J, leaving 12 bases between them. Germline V CDR1 and CDR2: SGHVS, FQNEAQ. CDR3 size: 14 residues. CDR3 DNA: TGTGCCAGCAGCTCAACAGTGACTAAAGAGACCCAGTACTTC. It specifies CASSSTVTKETQYF.

This clonotype was found a few times. The chain employs TRBV20-1 and TRBJ2-1; 7 nucleotides line up with TRBD2. From germline, CDR1 is DFQATT and CDR2 SNEGSKA (reference sequence). The CDR3 length is 14 residues. J gave up 7 bases and V 6 bases, and 12 bases lay outside the gene matches. The CDR3 reads CSAPRGSGKNEQFF. In nucleotides, the CDR3 is TGCAGTGCACCTCGGGGGAGCGGGAAGAATGAGCAGTTCTTC.

This sequence joins TRBV21-1 and TRBJ2-2. TRBV21-1 is listed as a pseudogene. The CDR3 has 13 amino acids. The CDR3 is CASPRLVPGELFF. In nucleotides, the CDR3 is TGTGCCAGCCCAAGGCTGGTACCCGGGGAGCTGTTTTTT.

This clonotype showed up just a few times. The chain recombines TRBV6-5 with TRBJ2-7; no clear D gene. The CDR3 is made up of 15 amino acids. Germline CDR1 MNHEY, CDR2 SVGAGI. V was clipped by 2 bases and J by 0 bases, with 11 bases between them. This CDR3 reads CASSYIADSSYEQYF. The DNA of the CDR3 is TGTGCCAGCAGTTACATCGCGGATAGCTCCTACGAGCAGTACTTC.

The chain combines TRBV5-4 with TRBJ1-2; no clear D. CDR3 size: 13 residues. The germline V gene encodes CDR1 SGHNT and CDR2 YYREEE (reference sequence). Trimming took 0 bases from V and 7 from J, leaving 10 bases between them. The CDR3 is CASSLVESGGYTF. CDR3 bases: TGTGCCAGCAGCTTGGTGGAATCTGGTGGCTACACCTTC.

The chain has TRBV7-2 and TRBJ2-7; D is perhaps TRBD2 (6 bases). V lost 3 bases and J lost 2, with 14 bases in between. This CDR3 has 15 amino acids. Germline V gene data show CDR1 as SGHTA and CDR2 as FQGNSA. CDR3 region: CASSFSVSGAYEQYF. The CDR3 nucleotides are TGTGCCAGCAGCTTTTCGGTTTCGGGGGCCTACGAGCAGTACTTC.